This T cell receptor (beta chain) appears in the sequencing data of a study of blood T cells in healthy people across ages. In terms of origin and age, donors were healthy Caucasian individuals from Russia aged roughly 6 to 95. Study results and caveats: When set beside aged donors, long-lived donors presented more naive CD4+ cells and higher diversity. Conclusively comparing naive with antigen-experienced cells was impossible with unsorted PBMCs.

This clonotype has a handful of counts. As yet, its antigen is unknown. PCR was performed a second time for roughly 7 to 11 cycles using a sample-barcoded 5' primer and a J-beta primer mix. Each CDR3 protein gets one entry after TCRdb re-called the 5' RACE reads with MiXCR. The profile shows 1.5 million to 2 million distinct CDR3 sequences, about 30% of them singletons. The CDR3 runs to 16 residues. Trimming removed 1 base from V and 7 bases from J; junction bases left unmatched: 6. The TCR was taken from a woman in her twenties or thirties in good health. The J gene is TRBJ1-6, the V gene TRBV12-3 or TRBV12-4; 8 bases fit TRBD1. The sample comprised blood. This chain's CDR3 is CASSLETGVFNSPLHF. The CDR3, as DNA: TGTGCCAGCAGTTTAGAGACAGGGGTCTTCAATTCACCCCTCCACTTT.